The subject of this entry is one TCR beta chain. Germline V CDR1 and CDR2: LGHNA, YNFKEQ. The length of the CDR3 is 16 residues. Trimming took 0 bases from V and 5 from J; bases not matched to a gene: 7. The data are from a study of control samples from healthy donors and cancer patients. Sequencing used immunoSEQ multiplex PCR; TCRdb keeps in-frame clones, though not all of them. The sample records more than 140,000 clones, about 90% being singletons. The receptor's source is a man younger than 35 in good health. The V and J genes are TRBV4-2 and TRBJ1-5; 7 nucleotides match TRBD1. Sample: blood. The CDR3 sequence: CASSQEEGQLHQPQHF. Here the CDR3 DNA reads TGTGCCAGCAGCCAAGAAGAGGGACAGCTTCATCAGCCCCAGCATTTT.